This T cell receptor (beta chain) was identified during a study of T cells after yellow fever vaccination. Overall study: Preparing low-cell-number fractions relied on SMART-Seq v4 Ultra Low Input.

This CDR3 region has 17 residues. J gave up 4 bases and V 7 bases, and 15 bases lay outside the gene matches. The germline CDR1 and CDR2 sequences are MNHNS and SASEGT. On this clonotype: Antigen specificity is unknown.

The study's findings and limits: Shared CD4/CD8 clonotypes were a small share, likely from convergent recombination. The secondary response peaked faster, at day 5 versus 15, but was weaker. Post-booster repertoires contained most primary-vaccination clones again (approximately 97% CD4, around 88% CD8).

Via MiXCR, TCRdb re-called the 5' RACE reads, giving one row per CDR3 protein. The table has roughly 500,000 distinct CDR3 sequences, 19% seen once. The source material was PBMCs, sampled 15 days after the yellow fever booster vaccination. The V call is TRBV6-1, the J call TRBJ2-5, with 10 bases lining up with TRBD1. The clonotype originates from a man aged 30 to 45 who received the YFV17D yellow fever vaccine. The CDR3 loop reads CASTPLGQGGPGETQYF. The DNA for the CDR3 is TGTGCCAGCACCCCACTAGGACAGGGGGGACCGGGAGAGACCCAGTACTTC.